These T cell receptor beta chains were read from a single sample in a study of cytomegalovirus exposure and HLA in healthy donors. The table came from immunoSEQ multiplex PCR; TCRdb's copy has only in-frame clones and leaves some out. Of about 190,000 clones in the sample, 80% were seen once. Sequenced input: PBMCs. The receptors come from a boy aged 5-17 years in good health and CMV-seronegative. CDR3s include the opening cysteine and the closing phenylalanine or tryptophan. D genes are given only for firm matches. Not all rows give a size; the values are once, few, many and, for expanded clones, a class.

len,v_gene,d_gene,abundance,j_gene,CDR3aa,CDR3nt
13,TRBV29-1,TRBD1,.,TRBJ2-7,CSVETDRGSEQYF,TGCAGCGTTGAGACAGACAGGGGGAGTGAGCAGTACTTC
13,TRBV29-1,TRBD1,once,TRBJ1-4,CSVEGQGAGKLFF,TGCAGCGTGGAGGGACAGGGGGCCGGAAAACTGTTTTTT
13,TRBV11-3,.,.,TRBJ1-1,CASSLTGFTEAFF,TGTGCCAGCAGCTTAACAGGATTCACTGAAGCTTTCTTT
11,TRBV7-9,.,.,TRBJ2-3,CASSPRDTQYF,TGTGCCAGCAGCCCGAGGGATACGCAGTATTTT
15,TRBV7-6,.,.,TRBJ1-6,CASSQGSSYNSPLHF,TGTGCCAGCAGCCAGGGAAGCTCCTATAATTCACCCCTCCACTTT
15,TRBV7-2,.,.,TRBJ1-3,CASSPHAGPGNTIYF,TGTGCCAGCAGCCCGCATGCGGGGCCTGGAAACACCATATATTTT
16,TRBV30,TRBD1,.,TRBJ2-7,CAWSASTGGRAYEQYF,TGTGCCTGGAGTGCCTCCACAGGGGGCCGGGCCTACGAGCAGTACTTC
15,TRBV30,TRBD1,.,TRBJ2-5,CAWSVGQGARETQYF,TGTGCCTGGAGTGTCGGACAGGGGGCTCGAGAGACCCAGTACTTC
15,TRBV27,TRBD1,.,TRBJ1-2,CASWDSQTSDYGYTF,TGTGCCAGCTGGGACAGCCAGACTTCAGACTATGGCTACACCTTC
15,TRBV7-3,TRBD1,.,TRBJ1-5,CASSTGQVEDQPQHF,TGTGCCAGCAGCACCGGACAGGTGGAGGATCAGCCCCAGCATTTT
14,TRBV10-3,TRBD1,.,TRBJ2-7,CASSPTIQGSEQYF,TGTGCCAGCAGTCCAACCATACAGGGGAGCGAGCAGTACTTC
19,TRBV7-9,TRBD1,once,TRBJ1-3,CASSLAGTGGTVSGNTIYF,TGTGCCAGCAGCTTAGCGGGGACAGGGGGGACCGTCTCTGGAAACACCATATATTTT
16,TRBV7-6,.,.,TRBJ2-7,CASSGVYDKSSYEQYF,TGTGCCAGCAGCGGCGTCTACGACAAAAGCTCCTACGAGCAGTACTTC
13,TRBV6-5,.,.,TRBJ2-7,CASRSGPSYEQYF,TGTGCCAGTAGGAGCGGTCCTTCCTACGAGCAGTACTTC
14,TRBV7-2,TRBD2,once,TRBJ2-1,CASSPDSGSNEQFF,TGTGCCAGCAGCCCGGATAGCGGGAGCAATGAGCAGTTCTTC
14,TRBV6-1,.,.,TRBJ1-1,CASSGGLLNTEAFF,TGTGCCAGCAGTGGTGGACTGCTGAACACTGAAGCTTTCTTT
14,TRBV30,TRBD1,.,TRBJ1-2,CAWNRGNGNYGYTF,TGTGCCTGGAACAGGGGGAACGGCAACTATGGCTACACCTTC
15,TRBV5-6,.,.,TRBJ2-1,CASSLWGDTYNEQFF,TGTGCCAGCAGCTTGTGGGGGGATACCTACAATGAGCAGTTCTTC
15,TRBV9,.,few,TRBJ1-2,CASSVGVGQGYGYTF,TGTGCCAGCAGCGTAGGCGTGGGGCAGGGGTATGGCTACACCTTC
11,TRBV6-1,TRBD1,once,TRBJ1-2,CAIGQGHGYTF,TGTGCCATCGGACAGGGCCATGGCTACACCTTC
14,TRBV4-1,.,.,TRBJ2-7,CASSQGLSSYEQYF,TGCGCCAGCAGCCAGGGGCTGAGCTCCTACGAGCAGTACTTC
14,TRBV10-3,.,once,TRBJ1-4,CAISESRVGEKLFF,TGTGCCATCAGTGAGTCGAGGGTTGGCGAAAAACTGTTTTTT
15,TRBV9,.,once,TRBJ1-2,CASSSGFDRPYGYTF,TGTGCCAGCAGCTCTGGGTTCGACAGGCCCTATGGCTACACCTTC
14,TRBV18,.,.,TRBJ1-4,CASSPPERNEKLFF,TGTGCCAGCTCACCCCCCGAGCGGAATGAAAAACTGTTTTTT
14,TRBV6-6,.,.,TRBJ1-5,CASIPRGGPKPQHF,TGTGCCAGCATCCCACGGGGGGGGCCTAAGCCCCAGCATTTT
13,TRBV6-1,.,.,TRBJ1-2,CASSYRENYGYTF,TGTGCCAGCAGTTATAGAGAAAACTATGGCTACACCTTC
12,TRBV19,.,.,TRBJ1-2,CASSIGGPGYTF,TGTGCCAGTAGTATAGGGGGCCCGGGCTACACCTTC
14,TRBV5-1,.,few,TRBJ2-5,CASSLAWGEETQYF,TGCGCCAGCAGCTTGGCCTGGGGGGAAGAGACCCAGTACTTC
14,TRBV2,TRBD1,.,TRBJ1-1,CASSPVRGRTEAFF,TGTGCCAGCAGTCCCGTCAGGGGGCGGACTGAAGCTTTCTTT
15,TRBV6-5,.,.,TRBJ2-2,CASSYSRENTGELFF,TGTGCCAGCAGTTACTCCAGGGAGAACACCGGGGAGCTGTTTTTT
15,TRBV5-5,TRBD1,few,TRBJ1-2,CASSEEIGTGNGYTF,TGTGCCAGCAGCGAGGAAATTGGGACAGGGAATGGCTACACCTTC
14,TRBV29-1,.,.,TRBJ2-7,CSVYSDRLSYEQYF,TGCAGCGTCTACAGTGACAGGCTGTCCTACGAGCAGTACTTC
15,TRBV10-3,TRBD2,.,TRBJ2-1,CAISYGPSGTHEQFF,TGTGCCATCAGTTACGGGCCTAGCGGGACCCATGAGCAGTTCTTC
16,TRBV11-1,TRBD1,.,TRBJ2-2,CASSPSGTGRTGELFF,TGTGCCAGCAGCCCATCCGGGACAGGGCGCACCGGGGAGCTGTTTTTT
12,TRBV30,.,.,TRBJ1-2,CAWNRDNNGYTF,TGTGCCTGGAACAGGGATAATAACGGCTACACCTTC
11,TRBV20-1,.,.,TRBJ1-3,CSARVGNTIYF,TGCAGTGCCAGGGTGGGAAACACCATATATTTT
13,TRBV7-6,.,.,TRBJ1-1,CASSFRGATEAFF,TGTGCCAGCAGCTTCAGGGGTGCCACTGAAGCTTTCTTT
13,TRBV29-1,TRBD1,few,TRBJ2-1,CSVSRTGVNEQFF,TGCAGCGTGTCCAGGACAGGGGTGAATGAGCAGTTCTTC
18,TRBV4-1,TRBD1,.,TRBJ2-2,CASSQGRHRTGDTGELFF,TGCGCCAGCAGCCAAGGGAGACATAGGACAGGGGACACCGGGGAGCTGTTTTTT
16,TRBV6-4,TRBD2,.,TRBJ2-1,CASSEQPSGTYNEQFF,TGTGCCAGCAGTGAGCAGCCTAGCGGAACCTACAATGAGCAGTTCTTC
15,TRBV15,TRBD1,.,TRBJ2-3,CATSPRTGVTDTQYF,TGTGCCACCAGCCCCAGGACAGGGGTAACAGATACGCAGTATTTT
17,TRBV18,TRBD2,.,TRBJ2-3,CASSQGLAGDVTDTQYF,TGTGCCAGCTCACAGGGACTAGCGGGAGACGTCACAGATACGCAGTATTTT
16,TRBV9,.,.,TRBJ1-1,CASSPPIDSRNTEAFF,TGTGCCAGCAGCCCGCCGATTGATTCCAGGAACACTGAAGCTTTCTTT
14,TRBV4-3,.,few,TRBJ2-2,CASSHEGSTGELFF,TGCGCCAGCAGCCATGAGGGTAGCACCGGGGAGCTGTTTTTT
15,TRBV25-1,.,once,TRBJ2-3,CASSNGASGTDTQYF,TGTGCCAGCAGTAATGGGGCTAGCGGCACAGATACGCAGTATTTT
13,TRBV9,.,.,TRBJ1-1,CASSVAGTGEAFF,TGTGCCAGCAGCGTAGCTGGTACTGGTGAAGCTTTCTTT
13,TRBV30,.,.,TRBJ1-2,CAWSVLGLGGYTF,TGTGCCTGGAGTGTACTAGGTCTGGGTGGCTACACCTTC
14,TRBV2,.,.,TRBJ1-3,CASSDVRPGNTIYF,TGTGCCAGCAGTGACGTGCGGCCTGGAAACACCATATATTTT
15,TRBV9,.,.,TRBJ2-2,CASDAGAANTGELFF,TGTGCCAGCGACGCGGGGGCAGCCAACACCGGGGAGCTGTTTTTT
15,TRBV6-4,.,few,TRBJ2-6,CASSDGGSGANVLTF,TGTGCCAGCAGTGACGGAGGGTCTGGGGCCAACGTCCTGACTTTC
14,TRBV2,.,.,TRBJ2-7,CASSDEARIYEQYF,TGTGCCAGCAGTGATGAAGCGCGGATCTACGAGCAGTACTTC
16,TRBV13,TRBD1,few,TRBJ2-7,CASSNTRQGRGIEQYF,TGTGCCAGCAGCAACACGCGACAGGGAAGAGGTATCGAGCAGTACTTC